This T cell receptor (beta chain) was sequenced for a study of blood T cell repertoires in COVID-19. Method: immunoSEQ multiplex PCR; TCRdb's copy keeps in-frame clones and lacks some. The table lists some 400,000 clones, about 89% of them singletons, with around 0.94% in the top ten. In regard to this clone: The junction shows a germline mismatch at one end, possibly a read error.

Across 20 to 25 US areas, participants ranged in age from 18 to 89 years. Germline CDR1 and CDR2: MGHRA and YSYEKL. The CDR3 extends over 14 amino acids. The rearrangement joins TRBV4-1 to TRBJ1-4; D unresolved. Sequencing input: PBMCs or T cells enriched from blood (not recorded which). The TCR was taken from a woman in her thirties or forties who had been exposed to COVID-19. The chain's CDR3 is CASSQEGRGRLKDF. The CDR3, as DNA: TGCGCCAGCAGCCAAGAAGGGCGCGGGCGGCTAAAGGATTTT.